Here is one T cell receptor (beta chain) with its context. The germline V and J ends were trimmed by 8 bases and 2 bases, with 7 bases remaining between them. Germline assignment: CDR1 ENHRY and CDR2 SYGVKD. The CDR3 length is 12 residues. The method was immunoSEQ multiplex PCR; TCRdb's version includes in-frame clones alone and lacks a portion of them. This sample yields around 80,000 clones, of which roughly 89% are seen a single time; 0.5% to 0.7% belongs to the top ten. This record comes from a study of blood T cell repertoires in COVID-19. Looking at the study overall: Material from acute and convalescent COVID-19 was sourced from the United States, Italy and Spain.

The sample was peripheral blood. The receptor comes from a man between 60 and 75 years old with acute or convalescent COVID-19. The J gene is TRBJ1-3, the V gene TRBV10-3; a weak D match, TRBD1 (6 bases). As DNA, the CDR3 is TGTGCCATCCAGGGGCCTGGAAACACCATATATTTT. Residues: CAIQGPGNTIYF.